This T cell receptor (beta chain) was observed in a study of Graves' ophthalmopathy and Graves' hyperthyroidism. Researchers took RNA transcripts and amplified TCR beta CDR3 regions from them. The library came from an HTBI-primed first-round RT-PCR and a second-round multiplex PCR. In TCRdb, the multiplex PCR reads were re-called with MiXCR into one record per CDR3 protein. This repertoire shows approximately 640,000 distinct CDR3 sequences, roughly 41% found once; its top ten account for more than 2.5%. This clonotype appeared many times. The clonotype originates from an adult man with Graves' ophthalmopathy. Input material: peripheral blood.

The CDR3, as DNA: TGTGCCAGCAGCCTGGGGACTATTGGGGGCACTGAAGCTTTCTTT. Protein product: CASSLGTIGGTEAFF. The chain is built from TRBV7-9 and TRBJ1-1; tentatively, D is TRBD1 (5 bases). Germline V gene sequence: CDR1 SEHNR, CDR2 FQNEAQ (reference sequence). The CDR3 sequence is 15 residues long. V dropped 5 bases and J dropped 4 bases, with 17 bases sitting between them.